These 9 T cell receptor beta chains originate from one sample sequenced in a study of blood T cell repertoires in COVID-19. TCRdb keeps only in-frame clones here, not all; method: immunoSEQ multiplex PCR. The data show tens of thousands of clones, 85% to 90% seen once. The sequenced sample was peripheral blood. The receptors stem from a man between 65 and 80 years old with acute or convalescent COVID-19.

This chain joins TRBV5-1 and TRBJ1-1; D uncertain. The CDR3 runs 13 residues. Germline V gene lookup returns CDR1 SGHRS and CDR2 YFSETQ. Between the trimmed V and J ends, which lost 4 bases and 1 base, there was a span of 8 bases. CDR3: CASSLTENTEAFF. The CDR3 bases are TGCGCCAGCAGCCTAACAGAGAACACTGAAGCTTTCTTT. The entire variable domain, with the rest obtained from reference TRBV5-1 and TRBJ1-1, is as follows: KAGVTQTPRYLIKTRGQQVTLSCSPISGHRSVSWYQQTPGQGLQFLFEYFSETQRNKGNFPGRFSGRQFSNSRSEMNVSTLELGDSALYLCASSLTENTEAFFGQGTRLTVV.

The chain links TRBV4-2 to TRBJ2-5; the D is unclear. Germline lookup yields CDR1 LGHNA and CDR2 YNFKEQ. V was cut by 0 bases and J by 1 base, with 12 bases left in between. The CDR3 extends over 16 amino acids. CDR3 loop: CASSQEQNLLQETQYF. The DNA for the CDR3 is TGTGCCAGCAGCCAAGAACAGAACCTCCTCCAAGAGACCCAGTACTTC.

Ten or more counts support this clone. The rearrangement links TRBV5-4 to TRBJ2-6; possible D gene TRBD1, 6 bases. The CDR3 extends over 19 amino acids. V lost 5 bases and J lost 1, with 22 bases in between. Germline assignment: CDR1 SGHNT and CDR2 YYREEE (reference sequence). The DNA of the CDR3 is TGTGCCAGCAGAGAGGTCCGACAGGACCTCTTATCTGGGGCCAACGTCCTGACTTTC. This encodes CASREVRQDLLSGANVLTF. Using reference TRBV5-4 and TRBJ2-6 for the parts outside the CDR3, the full variable domain is ETGVTQSPTHLIKTRGQQVTLRCSSQSGHNTVSWYQQALGQGPQFIFQYYREEENGRGNFPPRFSGLQFPNYSSELNVNALELDDSALYLCASREVRQDLLSGANVLTFGAGSRLTVL.

This clone was detected only once. V usage is TRBV7-9 and J usage is TRBJ1-2, with D perhaps matching TRBD1 (5 bases). Germline CDR1 SEHNR, CDR2 FQNEAQ (reference sequence). V dropped 5 bases and J dropped 5 bases, with 18 bases sitting between them. The CDR3 has 15 amino acids. This CDR3 is CASSPWGETEYGYTF. CDR3 DNA: TGTGCCAGCAGCCCTTGGGGGGAGACGGAGTATGGCTACACCTTC.

The chain carries TRBV6-5 and TRBJ1-3; D might be TRBD1 (5 bases). The CDR3 extends over 13 amino acids. Trimming stripped 6 bases from V and 2 bases from J, with 8 bases between. Germline V CDR1 and CDR2: MNHEY, SVGAGI. The CDR3 region is CASRPTAGNTIYF. The DNA for the CDR3 is TGTGCCAGCAGGCCGACAGCTGGAAACACCATATATTTT.

The chain recombines TRBV10-3 with TRBJ2-7; TRBD1 aligns across 7 bases. J gave up 3 bases and V 5 bases, and 7 bases lay outside the gene matches. CDR3 length: 14 residues. Germline V CDR1 and CDR2: ENHRY, SYGVKD. Here the CDR3 DNA reads TGTGCCATCAGTCGGGACAGCCTCTACTACGAGCAGTACTTC. This sequence encodes CAISRDSLYYEQYF.

The table lists this clone with a count of one. The rearrangement joins TRBV3-1 (or the pseudogene TRBV3-2) to TRBJ2-5, with 13 bases aligning to TRBD2. V dropped 4 bases and J dropped 5; count of bases not matched to a gene: 7. The CDR3 loop spans 16 amino acids. The V gene's germline CDR1 is LGHDT and CDR2 YNNKEL (reference sequence). CDR3 in DNA: TGTGCCAGCAGCCGGACTAGCGGGAGCCCCCCGGAGACCCAGTACTTC. It specifies CASSRTSGSPPETQYF.

The chain is built from TRBV3-1 (or the pseudogene TRBV3-2) and TRBJ2-7; TRBD2 matches 10 bases. CDR1 LGHDT and CDR2 YNNKEL come from the germline V gene (reference sequence). Trimming at V came to 5 bases and at J to 2 bases, leaving 6 bases not matched to a gene. The CDR3 contains 15 residues. CDR3 bases: TGTGCCAGCAGCGCCCGGACTAGCGGAGCCTACGAGCAGTACTTC. It translates to CASSARTSGAYEQYF.

This clone was counted a single time. The gene calls are TRBV19 and TRBJ1-1; tentatively, D is TRBD1 (6 bases). This CDR3 has 17 residues. Germline V gene lookup returns CDR1 LNHDA and CDR2 SQIVND (reference sequence). V was trimmed by 0 bases and J by 3 bases, leaving 17 bases between them. CDR3 loop: CASSIDGQPWKDTEAFF. As DNA, the CDR3 is TGTGCCAGTAGTATAGATGGACAGCCCTGGAAGGACACTGAAGCTTTCTTT.